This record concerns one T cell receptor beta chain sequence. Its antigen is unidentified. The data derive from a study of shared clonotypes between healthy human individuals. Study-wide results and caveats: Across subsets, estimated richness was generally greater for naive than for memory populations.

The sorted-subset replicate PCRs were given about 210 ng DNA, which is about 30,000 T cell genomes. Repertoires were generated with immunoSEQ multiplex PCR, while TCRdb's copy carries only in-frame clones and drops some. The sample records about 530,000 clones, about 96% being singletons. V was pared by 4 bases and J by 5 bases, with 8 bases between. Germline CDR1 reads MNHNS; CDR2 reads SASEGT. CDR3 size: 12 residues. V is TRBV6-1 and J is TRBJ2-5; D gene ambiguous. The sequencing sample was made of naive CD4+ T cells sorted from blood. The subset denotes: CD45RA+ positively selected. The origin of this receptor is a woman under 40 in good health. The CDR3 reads CASSVRWETQYF. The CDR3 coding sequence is TGTGCCAGCAGTGTTAGATGGGAGACCCAGTACTTC.